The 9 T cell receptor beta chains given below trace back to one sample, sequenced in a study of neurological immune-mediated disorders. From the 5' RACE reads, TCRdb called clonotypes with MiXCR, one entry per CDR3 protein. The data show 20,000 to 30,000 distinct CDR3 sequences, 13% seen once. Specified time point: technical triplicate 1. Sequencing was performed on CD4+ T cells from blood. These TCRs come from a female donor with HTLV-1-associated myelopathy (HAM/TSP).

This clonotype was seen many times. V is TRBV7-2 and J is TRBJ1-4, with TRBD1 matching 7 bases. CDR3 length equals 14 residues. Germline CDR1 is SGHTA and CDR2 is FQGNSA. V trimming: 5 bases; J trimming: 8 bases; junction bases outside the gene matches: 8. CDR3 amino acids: CASSPQTGREKLFF. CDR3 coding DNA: TGTGCCAGCAGCCCCCAGACAGGGCGCGAAAAACTGTTTTTT.

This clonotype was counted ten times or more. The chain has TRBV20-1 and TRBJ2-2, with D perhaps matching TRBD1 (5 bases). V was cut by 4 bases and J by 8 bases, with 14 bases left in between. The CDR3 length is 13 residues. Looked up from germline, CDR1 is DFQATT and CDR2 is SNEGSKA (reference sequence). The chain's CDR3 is CSATQTGAGELFF. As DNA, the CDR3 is TGCAGTGCTACGCAGACTGGGGCGGGGGAGCTGTTTTTT.

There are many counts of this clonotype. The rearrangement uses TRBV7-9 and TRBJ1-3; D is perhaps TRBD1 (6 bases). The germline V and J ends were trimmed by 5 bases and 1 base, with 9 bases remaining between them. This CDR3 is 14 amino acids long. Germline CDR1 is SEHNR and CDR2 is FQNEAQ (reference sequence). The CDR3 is CASSPGTSGNTIYF. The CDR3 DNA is TGTGCCAGCAGCCCCGGGACATCTGGAAACACCATATATTTT. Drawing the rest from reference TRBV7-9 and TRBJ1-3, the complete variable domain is DTGVSQNPRHKITKRGQNVTFRCDPISEHNRLYWYRQTLGQGPEFLTYFQNEAQLEKSRLLSDRFSAERPKGSFSTLEIQRTEQGDSAMYLCASSPGTSGNTIYFGEGSWLTVV.

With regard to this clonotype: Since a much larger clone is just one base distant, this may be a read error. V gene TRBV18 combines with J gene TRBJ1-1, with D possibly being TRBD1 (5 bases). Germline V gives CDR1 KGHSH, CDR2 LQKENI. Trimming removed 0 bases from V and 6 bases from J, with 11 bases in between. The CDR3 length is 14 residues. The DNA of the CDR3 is TGTGCCAGCTCACCACCGGGAAAGGGACCTGAAGCTTTCTTT. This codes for CASSPPGKGPEAFF.

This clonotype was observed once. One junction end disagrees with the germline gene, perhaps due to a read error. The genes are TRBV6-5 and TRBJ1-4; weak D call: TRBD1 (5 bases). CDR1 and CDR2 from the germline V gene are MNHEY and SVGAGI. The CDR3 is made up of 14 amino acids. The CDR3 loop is CASSERGGAEKLFF. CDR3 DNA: TGTGCCAGCAGCGAAAGGGGAGGGGCTGAAAAATTGTTTTTT.

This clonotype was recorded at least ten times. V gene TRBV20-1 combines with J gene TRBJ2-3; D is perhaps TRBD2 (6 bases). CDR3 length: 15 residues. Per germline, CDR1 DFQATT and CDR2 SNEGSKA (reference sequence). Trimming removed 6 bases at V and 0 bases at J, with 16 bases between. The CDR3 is CSALGVAASTDTQYF. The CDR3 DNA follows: TGCAGTGCCCTAGGCGTAGCGGCAAGCACAGATACGCAGTATTTT.

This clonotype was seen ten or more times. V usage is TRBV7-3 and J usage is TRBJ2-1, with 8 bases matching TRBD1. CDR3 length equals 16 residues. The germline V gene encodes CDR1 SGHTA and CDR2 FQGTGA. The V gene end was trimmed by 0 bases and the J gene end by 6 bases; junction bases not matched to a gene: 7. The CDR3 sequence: CASSLTGGRGRNEQFF. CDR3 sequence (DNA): TGTGCCAGCAGCTTAACGGGGGGCAGGGGGCGCAATGAGCAGTTCTTC.

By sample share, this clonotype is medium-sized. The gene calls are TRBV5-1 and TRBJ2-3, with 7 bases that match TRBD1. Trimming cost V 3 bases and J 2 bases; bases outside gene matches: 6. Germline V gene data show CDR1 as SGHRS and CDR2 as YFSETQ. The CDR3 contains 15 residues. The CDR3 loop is CASSSDRANTDTQYF. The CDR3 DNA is TGCGCCAGCAGCTCCGACAGGGCGAACACAGATACGCAGTATTTT.

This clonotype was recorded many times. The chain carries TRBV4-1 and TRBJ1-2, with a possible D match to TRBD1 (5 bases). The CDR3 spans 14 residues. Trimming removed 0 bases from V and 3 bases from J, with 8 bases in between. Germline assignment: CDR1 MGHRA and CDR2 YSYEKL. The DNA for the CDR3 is TGCGCCAGCAGCCAAGACGGAGGGGACTATGGCTACACCTTC. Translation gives CASSQDGGDYGYTF.